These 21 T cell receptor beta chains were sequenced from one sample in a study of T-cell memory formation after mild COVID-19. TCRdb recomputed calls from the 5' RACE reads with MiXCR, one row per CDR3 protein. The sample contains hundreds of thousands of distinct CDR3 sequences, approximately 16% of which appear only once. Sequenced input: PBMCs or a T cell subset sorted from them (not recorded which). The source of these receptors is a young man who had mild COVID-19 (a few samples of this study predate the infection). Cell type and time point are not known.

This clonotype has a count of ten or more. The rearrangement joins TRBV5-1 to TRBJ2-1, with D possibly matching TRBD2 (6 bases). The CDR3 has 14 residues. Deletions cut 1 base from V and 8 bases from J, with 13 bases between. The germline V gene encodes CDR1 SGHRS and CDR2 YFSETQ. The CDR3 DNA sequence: TGCGCCAGCAGCTTGAGGCGGGGTGGCGATGAGCAGTTCTTC. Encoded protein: CASSLRRGGDEQFF. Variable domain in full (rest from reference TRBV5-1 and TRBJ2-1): KAGVTQTPRYLIKTRGQQVTLSCSPISGHRSVSWYQQTPGQGLQFLFEYFSETQRNKGNFPGRFSGRQFSNSRSEMNVSTLELGDSALYLCASSLRRGGDEQFFGPGTRLTVL.

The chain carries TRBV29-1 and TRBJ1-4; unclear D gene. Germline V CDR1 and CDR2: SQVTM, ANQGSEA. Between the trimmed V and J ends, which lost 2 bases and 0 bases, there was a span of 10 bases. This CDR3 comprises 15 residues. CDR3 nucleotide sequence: TGCAGCGTTGAACTCCGGACGGCAACTAATGAAAAACTGTTTTTT. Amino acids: CSVELRTATNEKLFF.

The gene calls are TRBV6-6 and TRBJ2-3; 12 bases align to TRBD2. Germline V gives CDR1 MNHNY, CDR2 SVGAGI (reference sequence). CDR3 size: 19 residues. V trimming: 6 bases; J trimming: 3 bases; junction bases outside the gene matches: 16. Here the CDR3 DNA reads TGTGCCAGCAGCCGTCGGACTAGCGGGGTCTACGAAGGGACAGATACGCAGTATTTT. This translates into CASSRRTSGVYEGTDTQYF.

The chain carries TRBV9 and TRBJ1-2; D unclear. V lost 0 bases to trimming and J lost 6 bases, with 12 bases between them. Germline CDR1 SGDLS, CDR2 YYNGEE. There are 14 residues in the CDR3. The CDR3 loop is CASSVVGLGDGYTF. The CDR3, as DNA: TGTGCCAGCAGCGTAGTGGGTCTCGGGGATGGCTACACCTTC.

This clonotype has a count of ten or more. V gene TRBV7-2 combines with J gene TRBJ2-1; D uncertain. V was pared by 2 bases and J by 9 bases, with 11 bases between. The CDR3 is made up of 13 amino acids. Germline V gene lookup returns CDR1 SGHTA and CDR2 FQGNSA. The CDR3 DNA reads TGTGCCAGCAGCTTAATCCGGGTGGGTGAGCAGTTCTTC. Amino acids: CASSLIRVGEQFF.

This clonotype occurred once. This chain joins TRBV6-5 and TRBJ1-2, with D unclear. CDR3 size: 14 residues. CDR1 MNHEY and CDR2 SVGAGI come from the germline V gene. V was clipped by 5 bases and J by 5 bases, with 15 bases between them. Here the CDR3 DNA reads TGTGCCAGCAGTGCCCTCGGAGAAGGGTATGGCTACACCTTC. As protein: CASSALGEGYGYTF.

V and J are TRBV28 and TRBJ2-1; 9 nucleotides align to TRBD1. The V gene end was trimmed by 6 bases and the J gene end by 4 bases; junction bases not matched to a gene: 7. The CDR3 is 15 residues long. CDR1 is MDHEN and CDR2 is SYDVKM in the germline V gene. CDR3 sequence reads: CASSRRDRAYNEQFF. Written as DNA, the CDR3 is TGTGCCAGCAGCCGCCGGGACAGGGCTTACAATGAGCAGTTCTTC.

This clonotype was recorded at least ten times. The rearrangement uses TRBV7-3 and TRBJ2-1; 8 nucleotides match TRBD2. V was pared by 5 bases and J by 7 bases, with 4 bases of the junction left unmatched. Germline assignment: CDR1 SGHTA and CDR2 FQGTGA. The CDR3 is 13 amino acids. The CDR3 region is CASSPSGGNEQFF. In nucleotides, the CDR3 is TGTGCCAGCAGCCCGAGCGGGGGAAATGAGCAGTTCTTC. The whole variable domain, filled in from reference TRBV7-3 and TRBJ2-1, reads GAGVSQTPSNKVTEKGKYVELRCDPISGHTALYWYRQSLGQGPEFLIYFQGTGAADDSGLPNDRFFAVRPEGSVSTLKIQRTERGDSAVYLCASSPSGGNEQFFGPGTRLTVL.

This CDR3 reads CATLQGRNTEAFF. The CDR3 bases are TGTGCCACCCTACAGGGTCGGAACACTGAAGCTTTCTTT. This chain connects TRBV7-9 to TRBJ1-1; tentatively, D is TRBD1 (6 bases). V lost 10 bases to trimming and J lost 1 base, with 13 bases between them. Germline V lookup: CDR1 SEHNR, CDR2 FQNEAQ (reference sequence). The CDR3 is 13 residues long.

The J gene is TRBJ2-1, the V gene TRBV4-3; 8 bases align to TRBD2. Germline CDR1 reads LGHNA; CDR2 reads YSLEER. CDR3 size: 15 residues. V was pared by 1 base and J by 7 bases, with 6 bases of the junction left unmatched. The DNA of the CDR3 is TGCGCCAGCAGCCAAGGGCGGGGGGCATGGAATGAGCAGTTCTTC. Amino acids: CASSQGRGAWNEQFF.

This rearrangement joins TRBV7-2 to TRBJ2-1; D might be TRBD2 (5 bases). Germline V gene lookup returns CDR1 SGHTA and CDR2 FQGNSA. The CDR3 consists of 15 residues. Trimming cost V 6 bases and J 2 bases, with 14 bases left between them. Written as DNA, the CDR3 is TGTGCCAGCAGTCACGGGGTCGTAACCTACAATGAGCAGTTCTTC. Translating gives CASSHGVVTYNEQFF.

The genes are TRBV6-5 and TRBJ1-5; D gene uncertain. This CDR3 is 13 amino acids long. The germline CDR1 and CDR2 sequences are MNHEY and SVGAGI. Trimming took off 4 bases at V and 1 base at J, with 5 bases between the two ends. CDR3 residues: CASSSRSNQPQHF. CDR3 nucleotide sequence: TGTGCCAGCAGTTCTCGGAGCAATCAGCCCCAGCATTTT.

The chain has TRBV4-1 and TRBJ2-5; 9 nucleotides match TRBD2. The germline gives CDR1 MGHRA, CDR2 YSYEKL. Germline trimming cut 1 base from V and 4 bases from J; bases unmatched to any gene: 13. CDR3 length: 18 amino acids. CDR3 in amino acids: CASSQVVGGGALAETQYF. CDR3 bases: TGCGCCAGCAGCCAAGTTGTTGGCGGGGGGGCTTTAGCAGAGACCCAGTACTTC.

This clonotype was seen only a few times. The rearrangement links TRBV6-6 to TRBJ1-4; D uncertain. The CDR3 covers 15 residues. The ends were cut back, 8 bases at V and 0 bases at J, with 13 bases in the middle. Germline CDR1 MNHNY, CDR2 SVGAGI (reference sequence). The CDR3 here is CASSGPLATNEKLFF. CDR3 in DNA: TGTGCCAGCTCGGGTCCCCTAGCAACTAATGAAAAACTGTTTTTT.

The CDR3 DNA reads as TGTGCCAGCAGCGGACAGGGGGGCAATGAGCAGTTCTTC. This gives the protein CASSGQGGNEQFF. The rearrangement links TRBV7-2 to TRBJ2-1; 10 bases are a match to TRBD1. Germline CDR1 and CDR2: SGHTA and FQGNSA. The V and J ends lost 5 bases and 6 bases, in that order; junction bases with no gene match: 1. This CDR3 region has 13 residues.

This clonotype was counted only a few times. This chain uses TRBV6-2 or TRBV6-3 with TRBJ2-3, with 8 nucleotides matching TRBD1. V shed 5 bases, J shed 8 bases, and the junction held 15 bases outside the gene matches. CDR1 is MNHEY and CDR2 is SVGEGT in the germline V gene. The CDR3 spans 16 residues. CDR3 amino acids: CASSPLGTGQGATQYF. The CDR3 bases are TGTGCCAGCAGTCCACTAGGGACAGGCCAAGGCGCTACGCAGTATTTT.

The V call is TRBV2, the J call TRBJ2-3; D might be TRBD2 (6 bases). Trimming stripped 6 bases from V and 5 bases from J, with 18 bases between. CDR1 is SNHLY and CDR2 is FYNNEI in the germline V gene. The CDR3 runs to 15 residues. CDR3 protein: CASRATSIQRDTQYF. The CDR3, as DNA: TGTGCCAGCAGGGCAACTAGCATTCAAAGAGATACGCAGTATTTT.

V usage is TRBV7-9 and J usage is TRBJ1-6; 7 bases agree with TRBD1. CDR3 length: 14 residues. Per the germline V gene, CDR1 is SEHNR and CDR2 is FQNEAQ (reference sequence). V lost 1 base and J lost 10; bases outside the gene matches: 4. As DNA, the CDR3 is TGTGCCAGCAGCTTAGTTCAGGGGGACTCACCCCTCCACTTT. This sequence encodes CASSLVQGDSPLHF.

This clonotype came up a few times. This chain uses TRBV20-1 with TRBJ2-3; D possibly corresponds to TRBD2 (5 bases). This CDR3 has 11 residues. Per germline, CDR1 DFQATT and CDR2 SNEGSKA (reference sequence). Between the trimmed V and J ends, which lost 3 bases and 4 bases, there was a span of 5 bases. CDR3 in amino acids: CSASGADTQYF. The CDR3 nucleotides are TGCAGTGCTAGCGGGGCAGATACGCAGTATTTT.

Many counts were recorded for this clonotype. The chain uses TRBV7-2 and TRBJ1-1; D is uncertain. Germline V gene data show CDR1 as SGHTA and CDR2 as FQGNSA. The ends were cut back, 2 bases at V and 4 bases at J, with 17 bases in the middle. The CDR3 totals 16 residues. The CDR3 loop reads CASSLWNGGVGTEAFF. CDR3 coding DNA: TGTGCCAGCAGCTTATGGAACGGCGGGGTGGGCACTGAAGCTTTCTTT. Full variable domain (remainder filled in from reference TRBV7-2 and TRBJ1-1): GAGVSQSPSNKVTEKGKDVELRCDPISGHTALYWYRQSLGQGLEFLIYFQGNSAPDKSGLPSDRFSAERTGGSVSTLTIQRTQQEDSAVYLCASSLWNGGVGTEAFFGQGTRLTVV.

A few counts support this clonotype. CDR3 bases: TGCGCCAGCAGCCAAGATCCGGCTAGCGGCGGGGAGCTGTTTTTT. Its translation: CASSQDPASGGELFF. The chain links TRBV4-3 to TRBJ2-2, with 7 positions matching TRBD2. This CDR3 has 15 amino acids. The trim removed 0 bases at V and 7 bases at J, leaving 5 bases unmatched. Looked up from germline, CDR1 is LGHNA and CDR2 is YSLEER.